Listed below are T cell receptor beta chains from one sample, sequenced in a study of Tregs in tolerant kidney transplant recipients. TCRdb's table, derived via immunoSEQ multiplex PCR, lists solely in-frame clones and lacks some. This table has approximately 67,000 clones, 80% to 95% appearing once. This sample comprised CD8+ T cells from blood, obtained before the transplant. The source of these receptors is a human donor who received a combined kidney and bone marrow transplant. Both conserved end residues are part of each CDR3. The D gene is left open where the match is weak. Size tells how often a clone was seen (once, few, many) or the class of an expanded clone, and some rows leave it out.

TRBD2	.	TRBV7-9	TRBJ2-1	CASRLAGWGGEQFF	TGTGCCAGCAGGCTAGCCGGGTGGGGGGGTGAGCAGTTCTTC
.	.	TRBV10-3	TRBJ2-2	CAIGGWREKSQNPNTGELFF	TGTGCCATCGGGGGGTGGAGAGAGAAGAGCCAAAATCCGAACACCGGGGAGCTGTTTTTT
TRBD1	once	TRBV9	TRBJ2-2	CASSVAKSRGTGELFF	TGTGCCAGCAGCGTAGCCAAGAGCAGGGGGACCGGGGAGCTGTTTTTT
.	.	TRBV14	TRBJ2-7	CASSQYSWEQYF	TGTGCCAGCAGCCAATATAGCTGGGAGCAGTACTTC
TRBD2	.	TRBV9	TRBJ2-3	CASSTPRAGGRIDTQYF	TGTGCCAGCAGCACCCCCCGGGCGGGGGGCCGGATAGATACGCAGTATTTT
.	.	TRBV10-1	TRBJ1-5	CASSVSSNQPQHF	TGCGCCAGCAGTGTATCCAGCAATCAGCCCCAGCATTTT
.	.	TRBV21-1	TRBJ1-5	CASSKVKGVCNQPQHF	TGTGCCAGCAGCAAAGTAAAAGGGGTGTGCAATCAGCCCCAGCATTTT
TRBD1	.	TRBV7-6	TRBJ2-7	CASSHRDRNYEQYF	TGTGCCAGCAGCCACCGGGACAGGAACTACGAGCAGTACTTC
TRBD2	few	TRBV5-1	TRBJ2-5	CASSWEGYLQETQYF	TGCGCCAGCAGCTGGGAGGGGTATCTACAAGAGACCCAGTACTTC
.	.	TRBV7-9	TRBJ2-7	CASSLGGGPREQYF	TGTGCCAGCAGCTTAGGCGGAGGACCGCGAGAGCAGTACTTC
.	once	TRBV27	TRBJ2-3	CASSHLTGRSDTQYF	TGTGCCAGCAGCCACCTGACAGGGAGGTCAGATACGCAGTATTTT
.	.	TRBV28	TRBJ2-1	CASSPSTGGGQYNEQFF	TGTGCCAGCAGCCCGTCTACGGGCGGGGGCCAATACAATGAGCAGTTCTTC
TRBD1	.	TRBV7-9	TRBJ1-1	CASSPTGALNTEAFF	TGTGCCAGCAGCCCTACAGGGGCGCTGAACACTGAAGCTTTCTTT
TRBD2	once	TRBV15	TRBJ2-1	CATSDHGLANEQFF	TGTGCCACCAGCGATCACGGACTAGCCAATGAGCAGTTCTTC
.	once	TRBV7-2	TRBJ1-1	CASSAGPRMGQAFF	TGTGCCAGCAGCGCAGGACCTCGGATGGGGCAAGCTTTCTTT
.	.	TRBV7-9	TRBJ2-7	CASSLAVRGSYEQYF	TGTGCCAGCAGCTTAGCTGTAAGGGGCTCCTACGAGCAGTACTTC
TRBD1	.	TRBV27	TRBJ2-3	CASSFATGWTDTQYF	TGTGCCAGCAGTTTCGCGACAGGGTGGACAGATACGCAGTATTTT